The clone carrying this T cell receptor beta chain has just one count. Its matching antigen is unknown. This entry is derived from a study of PD-1 blockade in classical Hodgkin lymphoma. Using immunoSEQ multiplex PCR, the repertoire was profiled, and TCRdb retains in-frame clones only, with some absent. The repertoire holds about 27,000 clones, with roughly 85% as singletons. Germline CDR1 SGHTA, CDR2 FQGNSA. The CDR3 length is 14 residues. V was clipped by 1 base and J by 6 bases; unmatched bases: 3. Study outcomes and limitations: For complete responders, baseline diversity was comparable to that of newly diagnosed patients.

This sample's time point: cycle 4 day 1 (C4D1), after 6 weeks of nivolumab. No patient escaped relapse after autologous stem cell transplantation, and brentuximab vedotin exposure varied. Investigators isolated CD4+ T cells from thawed PBMCs through magnetic negative selection. The chain employs TRBV7-2 and TRBJ2-1, with 7 bases lining up with TRBD2. The clonotype comes from a human donor with classical Hodgkin lymphoma. The specimen was CD4+ T cells from blood, collected before the fourth cycle of nivolumab. CDR3 region: CASSLETSSNEQFF. For the CDR3, the DNA is TGTGCCAGCAGCTTAGAGACTAGCTCCAATGAGCAGTTCTTC.